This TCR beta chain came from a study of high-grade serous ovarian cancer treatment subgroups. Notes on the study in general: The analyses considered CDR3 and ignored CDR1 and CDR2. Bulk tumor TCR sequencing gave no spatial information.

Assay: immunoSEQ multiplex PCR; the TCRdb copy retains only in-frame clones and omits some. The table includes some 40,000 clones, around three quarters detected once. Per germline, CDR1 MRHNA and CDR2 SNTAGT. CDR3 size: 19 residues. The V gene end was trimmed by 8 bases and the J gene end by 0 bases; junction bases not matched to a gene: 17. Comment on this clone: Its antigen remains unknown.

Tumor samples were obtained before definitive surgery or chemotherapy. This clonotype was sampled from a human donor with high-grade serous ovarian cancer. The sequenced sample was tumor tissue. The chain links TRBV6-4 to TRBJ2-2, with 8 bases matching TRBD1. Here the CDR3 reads CASAKPDRVSQTNTGELFF. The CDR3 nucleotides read TGTGCCAGCGCCAAACCGGACAGGGTGAGCCAGACGAACACCGGGGAGCTGTTTTTT.